This TCR beta chain was recovered during a study of blood T cell repertoires in COVID-19. Germline CDR1 and CDR2: DFQATT and SNEGSKA (reference sequence). V gave up 3 bases and J gave up 8 bases; unmatched junction bases: 13. The CDR3 is made up of 16 amino acids. The protocol was immunoSEQ multiplex PCR, while the TCRdb copy is restricted to in-frame clones and leaves out a portion. Of 75,000 to 80,000 clones listed, under 95% were seen once; the top ten hold about 5%. The V call is TRBV20-1, the J call TRBJ1-5; 10 nucleotides line up with TRBD1. This clonotype originated in a human donor in a cohort sampled during active COVID-19. The specimen was peripheral blood. The CDR3 loop reads CSASRRQGAWVEPQHF. The DNA of the CDR3 is TGCAGTGCTAGTCGGAGACAGGGGGCTTGGGTTGAGCCCCAGCATTTT.